The rows below give T cell receptor beta chains drawn from one sample of a study of cytomegalovirus exposure and HLA in healthy donors. Libraries were prepared by immunoSEQ multiplex PCR; TCRdb keeps only in-frame clonotypes and omits some of them. The sample comprises roughly 97,000 clones, 81% of which are singletons, and about 5% rests with the top ten. Source material: PBMCs. Receptors were obtained from a middle-aged man in good health and CMV-seropositive. The CDR3 runs from the conserved cysteine through the conserved F or W. The D gene is left open where the match is weak. Some rows have no size entry. The others give once, few or many, or a class for an expanded clone.

v_gene,j_gene,abundance,d_gene,CDR3nt,CDR3aa
TRBV6-5,TRBJ2-7,few,TRBD2,TGTGCCAGCACCACGACTAGCGGGTGGACCTACGAGCAGTACTTC,CASTTTSGWTYEQYF
TRBV25-1,TRBJ1-1,-,TRBD1,TGTGCCAGCAGTGATCTGGGACAGGGAGTCTCTGAAGCTTTCTTT,CASSDLGQGVSEAFF
TRBV6-5,TRBJ2-7,-,-,TGTGCCAGCAGTTACTCAAACCCGGGGTTCTCCTACGAGCAGTACTTC,CASSYSNPGFSYEQYF
TRBV5-1,TRBJ1-1,-,TRBD1,TGCGCCAGCAGGCGGGGGACAGGGGAAACTGAAGCTTTCTTT,CASRRGTGETEAFF
TRBV9,TRBJ1-5,-,-,TGTGCCAGCAGCGTAGAAGGGTCAGGCGGGCAGCCCCAGCATTTT,CASSVEGSGGQPQHF
TRBV18,TRBJ1-2,few,TRBD1,TGTGCCAGCTCACCGACAGGGGGTGACTATGGCTACACCTTC,CASSPTGGDYGYTF
TRBV7-6,TRBJ1-2,-,TRBD1,TGTGCCAGCAGCTTAGAGCAGGGGGCGGGCTATGGCTACACCTTC,CASSLEQGAGYGYTF
TRBV2,TRBJ2-3,-,-,TGTGCCAGCAGAGCCCGGGTCACGAGGGAAGATACGCAGTATTTT,CASRARVTREDTQYF
TRBV6-6,TRBJ2-1,-,-,TGTGCCAGCAGCCAGGGGATCTACAATGAGCAGTTCTTC,CASSQGIYNEQFF
TRBV10-2,TRBJ2-7,-,-,TGCGCCAGCAGTGAGACGGCGGGTCTACTTTACGAGCAGTACTTC,CASSETAGLLYEQYF
TRBV9,TRBJ2-5,once,TRBD2,TGTGCCAGCAGCCTCACTAGCGGGGGGAATATCGGGCAAGAGACCCAGTACTTC,CASSLTSGGNIGQETQYF
TRBV9,TRBJ2-7,-,TRBD1,TGTGCCAGCAGCATGGGACAGAGCTACGAGCAGTACTTC,CASSMGQSYEQYF
TRBV12-5,TRBJ2-3,-,TRBD2,TGTGCTAGTGGTCCGGGACTAGCGGGACGCACAGATACGCAGTATTTT,CASGPGLAGRTDTQYF
TRBV30,TRBJ1-5,-,TRBD1,TGTGCCTGGAGTGGTCCCGGGACAGGGAATCAGCCCCAGCATTTT,CAWSGPGTGNQPQHF
TRBV2,TRBJ2-5,-,TRBD1,TGTGCCATCCCTGGGGACAGAAACCAAGAGACCCAGTACTTC,CAIPGDRNQETQYF
TRBV4-2,TRBJ2-7,once,TRBD2,TGTGCCAGCAGCCAACCAGGGACTAGCGGGGGAGGCTCCTACGAGCAGTACTTC,CASSQPGTSGGGSYEQYF
TRBV18,TRBJ2-7,-,-,TGTGCCAGCTCACCGAAGGGGGTGGCCTTTACCTACGAGCAGTACTTC,CASSPKGVAFTYEQYF
TRBV7-9,TRBJ2-7,-,-,TGTGCCAGCAGCTTAGATGCCAGCTCCTACGAGCAGTACTTC,CASSLDASSYEQYF
TRBV30,TRBJ2-5,-,-,TGTGCCTGGAGCTCCCACGGGGGAGAGACCCAGTACTTC,CAWSSHGGETQYF
TRBV27,TRBJ1-1,-,-,TGTGCCAGCAGTCCCCCCAGGGGCGGTAAAGCTTTCTTT,CASSPPRGGKAFF
TRBV4-1,TRBJ2-5,-,-,TGCGCCAGCAGCCATGGGGGGACCCAAGAGACCCAGTACTTC,CASSHGGTQETQYF
TRBV5-4,TRBJ2-4,once,-,TGTGCCAGCAGCTTAGAGGGGGTTAACATTCAGTACTTC,CASSLEGVNIQYF
TRBV7-9,TRBJ1-1,-,-,TGTGCCAGCAGCGGTGGGGGGAGGGGCACTGAAGCTTTCTTT,CASSGGGRGTEAFF
TRBV6-1,TRBJ2-5,-,TRBD2,TGTGCCAGCAGTGTGACTAGCGGGGGGGCCAGCGAGACCCAGTACTTC,CASSVTSGGASETQYF
TRBV19,TRBJ2-7,-,-,TGTGCCAGTAGTATGGTGCCAGGGTACGAGCAGTACTTC,CASSMVPGYEQYF
TRBV21-1,TRBJ2-7,-,-,TGTGCCAGCAGCAAAGGGATAGCGGGAGGCGCCTACGAGCAGTACTTC,CASSKGIAGGAYEQYF
TRBV30,TRBJ2-1,few,-,TGTGCCTGGGGGGGGGCCACACGGACCCTTACTCATGAGCAGTTCTTC,CAWGGATRTLTHEQFF
TRBV6-1,TRBJ1-2,few,TRBD1,TGTGCCAGCAGTGAAGGCTCAGGGGGGATTCTCTACTATGGCTACACCTTC,CASSEGSGGILYYGYTF
TRBV11-2,TRBJ2-4,-,-,TGTGCCAGCAGGCAGCCGACAGGAAACATTCAGTGCTTC,CASRQPTGNIQCF
TRBV10-3,TRBJ2-7,once,-,TGTGCCATCAGTGAGTCGATCGGCGGACAATACGAGCAGTACTTC,CAISESIGGQYEQYF
TRBV4-2,TRBJ2-1,once,TRBD2,TGTGCCAGCAGCCAAGGTGGACTAGCGGCCTCCTACAATGAGCAGTTCTTC,CASSQGGLAASYNEQFF
TRBV30,TRBJ1-2,-,-,TGTGCCTGGAGTCCCCAGGGAGGGTATGGCTACACCTTC,CAWSPQGGYGYTF
TRBV5-6,TRBJ1-5,-,-,TGTGCCAGCAGCCTGGCAGGGTATAGCAATCAGCCCCAGCATTTT,CASSLAGYSNQPQHF
TRBV6-4,TRBJ1-5,once,TRBD1,TGTGCCAGCAGAGGGGACAGGGGGAGGGGACCCCAGCATTTT,CASRGDRGRGPQHF
TRBV10-1,TRBJ2-2,-,TRBD1,TGCGCCAGCAGTGACCCGGGGACAGCGAACACCGGGGAGCTGTTTTTT,CASSDPGTANTGELFF
TRBV28,TRBJ1-5,-,-,TGTGCCAGCAGTCCCGGGACTGCTAATCAGCCCCAGCATTTT,CASSPGTANQPQHF
TRBV2,TRBJ2-7,-,-,TGTGCCAGCACCGAGCGGCAGGTGTCCTACGAGCAGTACTTC,CASTERQVSYEQYF
TRBV29-1,TRBJ1-1,few,TRBD1,TGCAGCGTTGAATCTGACAGGGGCCCTGAAGCTTTCTTT,CSVESDRGPEAFF
TRBV18,TRBJ2-6,once,-,TGTGCCAGCTCACTGCCCCCAGGGGCTGGGGCCAACGGCCTGACTTTC,CASSLPPGAGANGLTF
TRBV15,TRBJ2-3,-,TRBD2,TGTGCCACCAGCAGTGACTCCGGGACTAGACTCTATACGCAGTATTTT,CATSSDSGTRLYTQYF
TRBV7-9,TRBJ1-1,once,-,TGTGCCAGCAGCTCTACAGGGCCAACTGAAGCTTTCTTT,CASSSTGPTEAFF